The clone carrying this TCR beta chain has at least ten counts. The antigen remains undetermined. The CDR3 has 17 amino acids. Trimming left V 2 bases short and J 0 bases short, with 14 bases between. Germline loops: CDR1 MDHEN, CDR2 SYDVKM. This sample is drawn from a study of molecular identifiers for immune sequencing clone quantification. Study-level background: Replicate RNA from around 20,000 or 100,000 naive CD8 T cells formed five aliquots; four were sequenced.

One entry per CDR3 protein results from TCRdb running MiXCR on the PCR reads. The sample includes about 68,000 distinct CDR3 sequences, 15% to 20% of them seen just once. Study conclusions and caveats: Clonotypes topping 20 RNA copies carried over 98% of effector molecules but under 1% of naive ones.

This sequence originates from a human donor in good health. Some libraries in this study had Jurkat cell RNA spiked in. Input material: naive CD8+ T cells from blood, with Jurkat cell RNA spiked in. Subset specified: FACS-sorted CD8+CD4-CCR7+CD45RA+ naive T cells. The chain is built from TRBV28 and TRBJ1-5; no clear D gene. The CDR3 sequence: CASSLGVSQLSNQPQHF. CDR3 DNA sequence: TGTGCCAGCAGTTTAGGAGTTTCACAACTTAGCAATCAGCCCCAGCATTTT.